This T cell receptor beta chain was identified in a study of cytomegalovirus exposure and HLA in healthy donors. Background on the study: The use of the same platform for the 120 or so validation repertoires and the approximately 730 first-cohort repertoires was reported by a later analysis.

Whole-study findings and limits: The authors confirmed in vitro that three CMV-associated chains were specific for CMV antigens.

Concerning this clone: Antigen specificity is unknown.

The study drew the donors from its approximately 110-subject validation cohort, separate from the approximately 700-subject first cohort. This table comes from immunoSEQ multiplex PCR, and its TCRdb copy is limited to in-frame clones, with some not included. The profile shows about 220,000 clones, about 91% of them singletons. This receptor was identified in a woman aged 18-29 years in good health and CMV-seronegative. The sample comprised PBMCs.

In nucleotides, the CDR3 is TGTGCCAGCCAGGGAGGCTATGGCTACACCTTC. Protein: CASQGGYGYTF. The V call is TRBV11-2, the J call TRBJ1-2, with a possible D match to TRBD1 (5 bases). The V and J ends lost 8 bases and 4 bases respectively, with 8 bases between them. The V gene's germline CDR1 is SGHAT and CDR2 FQNNGV. The CDR3 sequence is 11 residues long. The entire variable domain, with the rest obtained from reference TRBV11-2 and TRBJ1-2, is as follows: EAGVAQSPRYKIIEKRQSVAFWCNPISGHATLYWYQQILGQGPKLLIQFQNNGVVDDSQLPKDRFSAERLKGVDSTLKIQPAKLEDSAVYLCASQGGYGYTFGSGTRLTVV.